This is a list of T cell receptor beta chains from one sample in a study of vaccination effects on CD4 cells after COVID-19. Measured with immunoSEQ multiplex PCR; TCRdb has only the in-frame clones, and not every one. The data hold around 79,000 clones, with 60% to 85% observed a single time. No cognate antigen is known for these TCRs. The sequencing used CD4+ T cells from PBMCs cultured with SARS-CoV-2 spike peptides, collected before COVID-19 vaccination. These receptor sequences come from a human donor who received a COVID-19 vaccine. Both conserved end residues are part of each CDR3. A D gene is named only where the DNA matches it firmly. Not every row has a clone size; where given, it reads once, few, many or a size class.

V gene	clone size	D gene	J gene	CDR3 DNA	CDR3 protein
TRBV2	.	.	TRBJ1-5	TGTGCCAGCAGTGAATATGGGGATTTGAACCAGCCCCAGCATTTT	CASSEYGDLNQPQHF
TRBV4-3	.	.	TRBJ2-1	TGCGCCAGCAGCCGCCAATGGGGGAGCTCCTACAATGAGCAGTTCTTC	CASSRQWGSSYNEQFF
TRBV10-3	.	.	TRBJ1-3	TGTGCCATCAGTGGGACAGCTGGAAACACCATATATTTT	CAISGTAGNTIYF
TRBV5-6	.	TRBD2	TRBJ2-3	TGTGCCAGCAGCTTGCGGGGGGCAGATACGCAGTATTTT	CASSLRGADTQYF
TRBV6-4	.	TRBD1	TRBJ2-6	TGTGCCAGCAGTGAGTACCCGACAGGGACCGGGGCCAACGTCCTGACTTTC	CASSEYPTGTGANVLTF
TRBV12-5	.	.	TRBJ2-1	TGTGCTAGTGGTTTGGTCCAAACACGGGTCCATGAGCAGTTCTTC	CASGLVQTRVHEQFF
TRBV7-3	.	TRBD1	TRBJ2-3	TGTGCCAGCAGCTTTCCCCCGGGACAGGGCACAGATACGCAGTATTTT	CASSFPPGQGTDTQYF
TRBV9	.	.	TRBJ2-3	TGTGCCAGCAGCGCCCCAACCGGGACTTCTACAGATACGCAGTATTTT	CASSAPTGTSTDTQYF
TRBV5-1	.	.	TRBJ2-5	TGCGCCAGCAGCTTTAACAAGTACCAAGAGACCCAGTACTTC	CASSFNKYQETQYF
TRBV4-1	.	TRBD1	TRBJ1-5	TGCGCCAGCAGCCGTGGACAGGAGTACTATCAGCCCCAGCATTTT	CASSRGQEYYQPQHF
TRBV7-3	.	TRBD2	TRBJ2-3	TGTGCCAGCAGCCTCGGACTAGCCGGAGATACGCAGTATTTT	CASSLGLAGDTQYF
TRBV7-2	.	.	TRBJ1-4	TGTGCCAGCAGCTTAGTAAGGGCAGCGAGTAATGAAAAACTGTTTTTT	CASSLVRAASNEKLFF
TRBV6-1	few	.	TRBJ1-3	TGTGCCAGCAGTGAACTCTACCCGAGCTCTGGAAACACCATATATTTT	CASSELYPSSGNTIYF
TRBV2	few	.	TRBJ1-1	TGTGCCAGCAGGTCATCCGGGGGGAACACTGAAGCTTTCTTT	CASRSSGGNTEAFF
TRBV5-1	.	.	TRBJ2-5	TGCGCCAGCAGCTTACAAATCGGGGATGAGACCCAGTACTTC	CASSLQIGDETQYF
TRBV3-1/TRBV3-2	.	.	TRBJ1-5	TGTGCCAGCAGCCGAGGGACATCTAGCAATCAGCCCCAGCATTTT	CASSRGTSSNQPQHF
TRBV11-3	.	.	TRBJ2-1	TGTGCCAGCAGCCCCTACCCTTGGGCAGGGTACAATGAGCAGTTCTTC	CASSPYPWAGYNEQFF
TRBV9	.	.	TRBJ2-1	TGTGCCAGCAGCGCACAGGGCTATGAGCAGTTCTTC	CASSAQGYEQFF
TRBV5-4	.	TRBD2	TRBJ2-3	TGTGCCAGCAGCTTGGGGCGGGGGGGAGATACGCAGTATTTT	CASSLGRGGDTQYF
TRBV27	.	TRBD2	TRBJ2-3	TGTGCCAGCAGTTTAGAGACTAGCTTCACAGATACGCAGTATTTT	CASSLETSFTDTQYF